This T cell receptor (beta chain) was sequenced during a study of technical replicates of blood from a handful of donors. Germline loops: CDR1 SGHRS, CDR2 YFSETQ. The ends were cut back, 6 bases at V and 7 bases at J, with 20 bases in the middle. The CDR3 length is 15 residues. Repertoires were generated with immunoSEQ multiplex PCR, while TCRdb's copy carries only in-frame clones and drops some. The sample contains tens of thousands of clones, 91% of which appear only once. The sample consisted of T cells isolated from PBMCs. The rearrangement joins TRBV5-1 to TRBJ1-5, with D perhaps matching TRBD1 (6 bases). The origin of this receptor is a human donor in good health. Some clones in this sample may be carry-over from other donors' samples. The CDR3: CASMGAGRDSQPQHF. The CDR3 DNA reads TGCGCCAGCATGGGGGCAGGGAGAGATTCACAGCCCCAGCATTTT.